This T cell receptor beta chain was recorded in a study of cytomegalovirus exposure and HLA in healthy donors. Findings of the study overall: Rare TCR sequences dominated, though some public TCRs recurred in many donors. Diagnosis of cytomegalovirus status made by the classifier reportedly showed high specificity and sensitivity.

Concerning this clone itself: Its antigen is unknown.

Donors came from a validation cohort of 90 to 150 subjects, distinct from the first 666-subject cohort. V trimming: 7 bases; J trimming: 2 bases; junction bases outside the gene matches: 11. This CDR3 is 15 amino acids long. Germline CDR1 and CDR2: MDHEN and SYDVKM. Here immunoSEQ multiplex PCR was the method, and the copy in TCRdb shows in-frame clones only, minus some. In the table there are tens of thousands of clones, roughly 94% of which are singletons. V and J are TRBV28 and TRBJ2-7, with 7 bases aligning to TRBD1. The receptor was derived from a woman aged 18-29 years in good health and CMV-seropositive. Sequencing input: PBMCs. Here the CDR3 reads CASISLTTGTYEQYF. CDR3 sequence (DNA): TGTGCCAGCATATCCCTCACGACAGGGACCTACGAGCAGTACTTC. The entire variable domain, with the rest obtained from reference TRBV28 and TRBJ2-7, is as follows: DVKVTQSSRYLVKRTGEKVFLECVQDMDHENMFWYRQDPGLGLRLIYFSYDVKMKEKGDIPEGYSVSREKKERFSLILESASTNQTSMYLCASISLTTGTYEQYFGPGTRLTVT.